Below, 19 T cell receptor beta chains from the same sample are listed, as sequenced in a study of cytomegalovirus exposure and HLA in healthy donors. TCRdb keeps only in-frame clones here, not all; method: immunoSEQ multiplex PCR. The sample holds 60,000 or so clones, around 92% seen once. The sample taken for sequencing was PBMCs. Receptors were obtained from a woman aged 18 to 35 in good health and CMV-seronegative.

This clone was seen only a few times. Other DNA sequences in this sample translate to the same CDR3. The rearrangement uses TRBV6-5 and TRBJ2-3; D uncertain. Per the germline V gene, CDR1 is MNHEY and CDR2 is SVGAGI. The V end lost 8 bases, the J end lost 0 bases, and 12 bases lay between the germline ends. This CDR3 has 14 residues. The CDR3 loop reads CASALGGSTDTQYF. The CDR3 region has the DNA TGTGCCAGCGCGCTAGGCGGTAGCACAGATACGCAGTATTTT.

This clone was picked up one time. In nucleotides, the CDR3 is TGTGCCAGCAGCGTAGACCAGCGGGAGGGCTACGAGCAGTACTTC. Protein sequence: CASSVDQREGYEQYF. The J gene is TRBJ2-7, the V gene TRBV9, with 10 bases that match TRBD2. With 0 bases clipped from V and 3 bases from J, the junction kept 3 bases outside the gene matches. The CDR3 runs to 15 residues. Germline V gene data show CDR1 as SGDLS and CDR2 as YYNGEE. Full variable domain (remainder filled in from reference TRBV9 and TRBJ2-7): DSGVTQTPKHLITATGQRVTLRCSPRSGDLSVYWYQQSLDQGLQFLIQYYNGEERAKGNILERFSAQQFPDLHSELNLSSLELGDSALYFCASSVDQREGYEQYFGPGTRLTVT.

V is TRBV10-3 and J is TRBJ2-1; 8 positions match TRBD2. Trimming cost V 10 bases and J 7 bases; bases outside gene matches: 18. The germline gives CDR1 ENHRY, CDR2 SYGVKD. The CDR3 runs 16 residues. CDR3 in amino acids: CASRAFSGISYNEQFF. CDR3 DNA: TGTGCCAGCAGGGCCTTTAGCGGGATTTCGTATAATGAGCAGTTCTTC.

This clone is a singleton in its sample. V gene TRBV27 combines with J gene TRBJ2-4; maybe TRBD2 (7 bases). V shed 10 bases and J shed 6 bases, with 19 bases lying between them. CDR1 MNHEY and CDR2 SMNVEV come from the germline V gene (reference sequence). This CDR3 has 14 residues. The CDR3 DNA reads TGTGCCACCCGACGGGGGGCACCCTCAAACATTCAGTACTTC. Its translation: CATRRGAPSNIQYF.

J is TRBJ2-3 and V is TRBV4-3; 8 bases are a match to TRBD2. V lost 4 bases to trimming and J lost 3 bases; unmatched junction nucleotides: 9. This CDR3 has 16 residues. CDR1 and CDR2 (germline): LGHNA, YSLEER. The CDR3 here is CASSPGVGRGTDTQYF. In DNA, the CDR3 is TGCGCCAGCAGCCCCGGGGTCGGGAGGGGGACAGATACGCAGTATTTT.

The chain recombines TRBV6-5 with TRBJ2-5; TRBD1 matches 10 bases. CDR3 size: 16 residues. V dropped 0 bases and J dropped 4; count of bases not matched to a gene: 5. The germline V gene has CDR1 MNHEY and CDR2 SVGAGI. The CDR3 reads CASSYSGTGVPETQYF. Here the CDR3 DNA reads TGTGCCAGCAGTTACTCTGGGACAGGGGTTCCAGAGACCCAGTACTTC.

To note about this clone: This sample includes further DNA sequences coding for the same CDR3. The chain has TRBV5-5 and TRBJ1-3; 7 bases fit TRBD1. CDR1 and CDR2 from the germline V gene are SGHKS and YYEKEE (reference sequence). The CDR3 extends over 14 amino acids. The junction had 4 bases not matched to a gene; V was cut back by 5 bases and J by 2 bases. The CDR3 is CASSLTGAGNTIYF. Here the CDR3 DNA reads TGTGCCAGCAGTCTCACAGGGGCTGGAAACACCATATATTTT.

This chain joins TRBV27 and TRBJ1-5, with 7 bases identical to TRBD1. The germline gives CDR1 MNHEY, CDR2 SMNVEV (reference sequence). Trimming took 5 bases from V and 0 from J; bases not matched to a gene: 7. The CDR3 is 16 residues long. Here the CDR3 DNA reads TGTGCCAGCAGTCCGTACCCAGGGGGTAGCAATCAGCCCCAGCATTTT. Encoded protein: CASSPYPGGSNQPQHF.

The table lists this clone with a count of one. V is TRBV4-1 and J is TRBJ1-1, with D possibly being TRBD1 (5 bases). V was cut by 0 bases and J by 4 bases, with 12 bases left in between. In germline, CDR1 is MGHRA, CDR2 YSYEKL. CDR3 size: 15 residues. The CDR3 nucleotides are TGCGCCAGCAGCCAAGATATTGCGGGGGGCACTGAAGCTTTCTTT. Its protein product is CASSQDIAGGTEAFF.

This chain joins TRBV27 and TRBJ2-1, with TRBD2 matching 7 bases. Germline CDR1 MNHEY, CDR2 SMNVEV (reference sequence). The V and J ends lost 2 bases and 3 bases, in that order; junction bases with no gene match: 4. This CDR3 has 15 residues. The CDR3 loop reads CASSLAGVGYNEQFF. CDR3 nucleotides: TGTGCCAGCAGTTTAGCGGGAGTCGGCTACAATGAGCAGTTCTTC.

The gene calls are TRBV28 and TRBJ1-2; unclear D gene. The CDR3 is 14 residues long. Trimming stripped 6 bases from V and 4 bases from J, with 15 bases between. Germline CDR1 reads MDHEN; CDR2 reads SYDVKM. The CDR3 here is CASSPYERVYGYTF. CDR3 coding DNA: TGTGCCAGCAGCCCGTATGAGCGGGTCTATGGCTACACCTTC.

V and J are TRBV7-9 and TRBJ2-1; 14 nucleotides line up with TRBD2. Per the germline V gene, CDR1 is SEHNR and CDR2 is FQNEAQ (reference sequence). The V gene end was trimmed by 6 bases and the J gene end by 7 bases; junction bases not matched to a gene: 8. The CDR3 has 16 residues. Written as DNA, the CDR3 is TGTGCCAGCAGTCTCCGACTAGCGGGAGGGCCTAATGAGCAGTTCTTC. Translated, it gives CASSLRLAGGPNEQFF.

This clone was counted once. The chain is built from TRBV6-5 and TRBJ2-7; 9 nucleotides match TRBD1. Germline V gene sequence: CDR1 MNHEY, CDR2 SVGAGI. The CDR3 consists of 14 residues. With 0 bases clipped from V and 4 bases from J, the junction kept 1 base outside the gene matches. For the CDR3, the DNA is TGTGCCAGCAGTTACTCACAGGGGGCTTACGAGCAGTACTTC. As protein: CASSYSQGAYEQYF.

This chain connects TRBV18 to TRBJ1-1, with TRBD1 matching over 8 bases. The CDR3 spans 15 residues. Germline CDR1 KGHSH, CDR2 LQKENI. Trimming cost V 2 bases and J 3 bases; bases outside gene matches: 5. CDR3 residues: CASSPGTGGYTEAFF. CDR3 sequence (DNA): TGTGCCAGCTCACCAGGGACAGGCGGTTACACTGAAGCTTTCTTT.

J is TRBJ2-5 and V is TRBV7-9; no definite D call. Trimming cost V 4 bases and J 3 bases, with 12 bases left between them. Germline V gene sequence: CDR1 SEHNR, CDR2 FQNEAQ (reference sequence). This CDR3 has 14 amino acids. The CDR3 is CASSSTEVKETQYF. The CDR3, as DNA: TGTGCCAGCAGCTCTACAGAAGTGAAAGAGACCCAGTACTTC.

The rearrangement links TRBV11-1 to TRBJ1-6, with D possibly being TRBD1 (6 bases). From germline, CDR1 is SGHAT and CDR2 FQDESV (reference sequence). The CDR3 is 13 residues long. V lost 4 bases, J lost 9 bases, and 10 bases lay in between. The chain's CDR3 is CASSSKGGSPLHF. CDR3 bases: TGTGCCAGCAGCTCGAAAGGGGGTTCACCCCTCCACTTT.

This clone was counted between two and nine times. The chain employs TRBV29-1 and TRBJ1-4; D call uncertain. CDR1 and CDR2 (germline): SQVTM, ANQGSEA. V lost 6 bases, J lost 3 bases, and 14 bases lay in between. The CDR3 totals 14 residues. The CDR3 here is CSVRPREANEKLFF. DNA of the CDR3: TGCAGCGTCCGCCCGCGGGAAGCTAATGAAAAACTGTTTTTT.

This chain uses TRBV10-1 with TRBJ1-2; D unclear. With 4 bases removed from V and 0 bases from J, the gap between germline ends came to 6 bases. The CDR3 extends over 13 amino acids. Germline V gene data show CDR1 as WNHNN and CDR2 as SYGVQD (reference sequence). The chain's CDR3 is CASSGHPNYGYTF. CDR3 bases: TGCGCCAGCAGTGGACATCCTAACTATGGCTACACCTTC.

The V and J genes are TRBV7-9 and TRBJ1-4; TRBD1 is a possible D gene (5 bases). Deletions cut 5 bases from V and 7 bases from J, with 14 bases between. The CDR3 spans 14 residues. CDR1 is SEHNR, CDR2 FQNEAQ, per germline (reference sequence). CDR3 bases: TGTGCCAGCAGCACCACAGGTGGTCCTGAAAAACTGTTTTTT. Residues: CASSTTGGPEKLFF.